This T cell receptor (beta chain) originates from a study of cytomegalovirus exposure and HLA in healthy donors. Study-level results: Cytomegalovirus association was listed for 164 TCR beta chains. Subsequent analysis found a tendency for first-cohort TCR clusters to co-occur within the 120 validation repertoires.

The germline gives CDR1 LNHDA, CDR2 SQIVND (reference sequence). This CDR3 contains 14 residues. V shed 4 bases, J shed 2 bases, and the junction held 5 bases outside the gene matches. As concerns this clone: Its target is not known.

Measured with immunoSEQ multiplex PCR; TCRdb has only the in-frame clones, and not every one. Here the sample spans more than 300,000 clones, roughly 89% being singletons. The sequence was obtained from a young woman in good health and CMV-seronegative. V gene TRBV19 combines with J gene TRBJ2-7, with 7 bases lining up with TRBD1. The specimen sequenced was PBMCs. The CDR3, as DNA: TGTGCCAGTAGTACAGGGACAGCACCCTACGAGCAGTACTTC. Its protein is CASSTGTAPYEQYF.